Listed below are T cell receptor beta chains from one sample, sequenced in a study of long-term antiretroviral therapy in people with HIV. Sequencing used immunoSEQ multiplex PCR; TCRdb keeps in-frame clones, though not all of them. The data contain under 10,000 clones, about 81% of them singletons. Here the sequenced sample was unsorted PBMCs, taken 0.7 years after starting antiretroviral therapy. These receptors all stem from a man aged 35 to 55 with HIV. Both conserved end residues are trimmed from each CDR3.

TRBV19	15	ASSPFGRGSGANVLT
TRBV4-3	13	ASSQEARAHYEQY
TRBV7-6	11	ASSLNSLVEAF
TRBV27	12	ASSLSTGSYEQY
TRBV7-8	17	ASSLWDWGRIRFSYEQY
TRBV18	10	ASSPSGQGQF
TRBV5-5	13	ASILILSGANVLT
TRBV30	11	AWRTGVSYEQY
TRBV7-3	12	ASSPTGPLDTQY
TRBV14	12	ASSQETANYGYT
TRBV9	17	ASTPRVAGGIAGTGELF
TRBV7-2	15	ASSALPLDRDSYGYT
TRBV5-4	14	ASSPEVRAGDIEQY
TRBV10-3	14	AISESIRGKDTEAF
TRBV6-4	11	ASSDSQAGELF
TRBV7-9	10	ASSYRNTEAF
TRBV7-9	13	ASSQGGQGTREQY
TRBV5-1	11	ASSLDLTYEQY